Below are 9 T cell receptor beta chains sequenced from a single sample in a study of glioma-infiltrating T cells. Amplification of TCR alpha and beta CDR3 regions from RNA used iRepertoire nested multiplex PCR. TCRdb independently ran MiXCR on the multiplex PCR reads; one entry per CDR3 protein. The profile shows more than 350,000 distinct CDR3 sequences, 41% of them singletons. The sequencing sample was made of glioma tissue, nonneoplastic brain tissue, or PBMCs (not recorded which). The receptor source for this set is a human donor with low-grade glioma or glioblastoma, undergoing nonglioma brain surgery, or in good health (not recorded which).

This clonotype was detected a few times. This chain connects TRBV27 to TRBJ2-7; weak D call: TRBD2 (6 bases). Germline V gene sequence: CDR1 MNHEY, CDR2 SMNVEV (reference sequence). V gave up 1 base and J gave up 2 bases, with 18 bases separating them. The CDR3 extends over 17 amino acids. CDR3 amino acids: CASSLLGGVQHPYEQYF. DNA of the CDR3: TGTGCCAGCAGTTTATTGGGAGGTGTCCAACATCCCTACGAGCAGTACTTC.

The chain is built from TRBV2 and TRBJ1-1; a weak D match, TRBD1 (5 bases). The V end was cut by 4 bases, the J end by 5 bases, with 11 bases between. The V gene's germline CDR1 is SNHLY and CDR2 FYNNEI. The length of the CDR3 is 13 residues. The CDR3 protein is CASSVGLTTEAFF. Written as DNA, the CDR3 is TGTGCCAGCAGTGTGGGACTGACTACTGAAGCTTTCTTT. The entire variable domain, with the rest obtained from reference TRBV2 and TRBJ1-1, is as follows: EPEVTQTPSHQVTQMGQEVILRCVPISNHLYFYWYRQILGQKVEFLVSFYNNEISEKSEIFDDQFSVERPDGSNFTLKIRSTKLEDSAMYFCASSVGLTTEAFFGQGTRLTVV.

This clonotype has more than one count but fewer than ten. The chain recombines TRBV20-1 with TRBJ2-7; D not resolved. The CDR3 is made up of 17 amino acids. The ends were cut back, 0 bases at V and 0 bases at J, with 18 bases in the middle. CDR1 is DFQATT and CDR2 is SNEGSKA in the germline V gene (reference sequence). The CDR3 DNA reads as TGCAGTGCTAGAGATCTCCCCCGGACCCTGAGCTCCTACGAGCAGTACTTC. This codes for CSARDLPRTLSSYEQYF.

There are a few counts of this clonotype. The chain carries TRBV7-2 and TRBJ1-5; no clear D gene. Trimming left V 2 bases short and J 6 bases short, with 11 bases between. CDR1 and CDR2 from the germline V gene are SGHTA and FQGNSA. The CDR3 runs to 14 residues. The CDR3 sequence is CASSLRVGSQPQHF. CDR3 in DNA: TGTGCCAGCAGCTTAAGGGTCGGGAGTCAGCCCCAGCATTTT.

In regard to this clonotype: A much larger clone lies a single base off, so this may be a read error. The CDR3 nucleotides are TGTGCCACCAGCCGTGGGCCGGGCTCCTGCGAGCAGTACTTC. This gives the protein CATSRGPGSCEQYF. V gene TRBV15 combines with J gene TRBJ2-7, with no clear D. Germline V lookup: CDR1 LNHNV, CDR2 YYDKDF (reference sequence). This CDR3 is 14 amino acids long.

The rearrangement uses TRBV7-6 and TRBJ1-3, with a possible D match to TRBD1 (6 bases). Per germline, CDR1 SGHVS and CDR2 FNYEAQ. The germline V and J ends were trimmed by 1 base and 1 base, with 11 bases remaining between them. This CDR3 region has 16 residues. The CDR3 DNA sequence: TGTGCCAGCAGCTTAGGAGACGGGACATCTGGAAACACCATATATTTT. It encodes CASSLGDGTSGNTIYF.

In regard to this clonotype: At one end the junction does not follow the germline gene, possibly because of a read error. The rearrangement joins TRBV28 to TRBJ1-2; D is uncertain. The CDR3 length is 13 residues. Germline V gene data show CDR1 as MDHEN and CDR2 as SYDVKM. DNA of the CDR3: TGTGTCAGCAGTCCAGAGCCTTCCGGGGGCTACACCTTC. Translating it yields CVSSPEPSGGYTF.

Points on this clonotype: With a much larger clone just one base away, this may be a read error. The V and J genes are TRBV20-1 and TRBJ1-2, with a possible D match to TRBD1 (6 bases). In germline, CDR1 is DFQATT, CDR2 SNEGSKA (reference sequence). The CDR3 runs to 15 residues. CDR3 sequence (DNA): TGCAGTGCTAAAGAGTGGGGGCAGGTGGAGTATCGCTACGCCTTC. Its translation is CSAKEWGQVEYRYAF.

V is TRBV3-1 and J is TRBJ2-1; possibly TRBD1 for D (5 bases). This CDR3 has 16 residues. V was pared by 0 bases and J by 4 bases, with 13 bases between. In germline, CDR1 is LGHDT, CDR2 YNNKEL (reference sequence). CDR3 loop: CASSQESDSSYNEQFF. In nucleotides, the CDR3 is TGTGCCAGCAGCCAAGAAAGCGACAGCTCTTACAATGAGCAGTTCTTC.